This T cell receptor beta chain is drawn from a study of T cells in Graves' hyperthyroidism and ophthalmopathy. Patients aged 18 to 65 had newly diagnosed hyperthyroidism that had lasted under 2 months. The source of the PBMCs was around 9 ml of fresh peripheral blood. Regions amplified from RNA transcripts were the TCR beta CDR3 regions. An initial round of RT-PCR targeting the TCR CDR3 relied on the HTBI primer set. TCRdb redid the calling of the multiplex PCR reads with MiXCR, one entry per CDR3 protein. The data hold about 620,000 distinct CDR3 sequences, with around 15% observed a single time. This clonotype was counted a few times. Deletions cut 3 bases from V and 1 base from J, with 9 bases between. The CDR3 is 14 amino acids.

This chain links TRBV12-3 or TRBV12-4 with TRBJ1-1; D uncertain. The sequencing sample was made of blood. This receptor was obtained from a woman in her twenties or thirties with Graves' hyperthyroidism. This chain's CDR3 is CASSLEDKNTEAFF. DNA of the CDR3: TGTGCCAGCAGTTTGGAGGATAAGAACACTGAAGCTTTCTTT.